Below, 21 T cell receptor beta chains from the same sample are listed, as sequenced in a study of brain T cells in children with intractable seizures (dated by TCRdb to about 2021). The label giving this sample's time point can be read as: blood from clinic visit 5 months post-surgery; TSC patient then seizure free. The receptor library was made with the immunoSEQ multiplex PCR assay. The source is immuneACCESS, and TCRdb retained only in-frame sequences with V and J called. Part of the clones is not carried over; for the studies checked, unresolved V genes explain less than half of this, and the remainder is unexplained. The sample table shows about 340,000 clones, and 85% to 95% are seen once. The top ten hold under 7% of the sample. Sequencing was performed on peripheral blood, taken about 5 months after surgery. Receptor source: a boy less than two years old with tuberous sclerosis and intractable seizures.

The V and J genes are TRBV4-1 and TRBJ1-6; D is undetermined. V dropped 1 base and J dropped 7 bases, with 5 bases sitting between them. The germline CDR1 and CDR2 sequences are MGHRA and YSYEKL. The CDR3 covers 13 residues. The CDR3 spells CASSQGLNSPLHF. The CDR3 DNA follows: TGCGCCAGCAGCCAAGGACTGAATTCACCCCTCCACTTT.

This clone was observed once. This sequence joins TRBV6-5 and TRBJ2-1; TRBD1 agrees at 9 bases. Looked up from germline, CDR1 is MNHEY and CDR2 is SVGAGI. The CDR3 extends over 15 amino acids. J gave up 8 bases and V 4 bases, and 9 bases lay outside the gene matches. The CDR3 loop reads CASSFGTGSIDEQFF. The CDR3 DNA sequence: TGTGCCAGCAGTTTCGGGACAGGGAGTATCGATGAGCAGTTCTTC.

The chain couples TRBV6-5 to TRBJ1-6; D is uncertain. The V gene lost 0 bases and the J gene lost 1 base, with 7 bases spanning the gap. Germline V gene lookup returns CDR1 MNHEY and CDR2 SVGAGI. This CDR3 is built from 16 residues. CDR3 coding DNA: TGTGCCAGCAGTTACTCGAGGCAGTCCTATAATTCACCCCTCCACTTT. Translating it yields CASSYSRQSYNSPLHF.

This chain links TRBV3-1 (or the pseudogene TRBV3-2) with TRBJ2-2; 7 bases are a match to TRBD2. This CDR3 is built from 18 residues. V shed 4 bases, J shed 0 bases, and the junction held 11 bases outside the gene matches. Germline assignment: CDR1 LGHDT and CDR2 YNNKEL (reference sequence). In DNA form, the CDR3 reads TGTGCCAGCAGCCCTATACTAGCGCGACCATCGAACACCGGGGAGCTGTTTTTT. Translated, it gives CASSPILARPSNTGELFF.

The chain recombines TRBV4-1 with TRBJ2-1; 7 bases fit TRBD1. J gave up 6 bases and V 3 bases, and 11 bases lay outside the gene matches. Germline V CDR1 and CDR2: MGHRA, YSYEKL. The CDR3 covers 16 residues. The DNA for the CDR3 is TGCGCCAGCAGCCACGTTCAGGGGACAGTTAGCAATGAGCAGTTCTTC. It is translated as CASSHVQGTVSNEQFF.

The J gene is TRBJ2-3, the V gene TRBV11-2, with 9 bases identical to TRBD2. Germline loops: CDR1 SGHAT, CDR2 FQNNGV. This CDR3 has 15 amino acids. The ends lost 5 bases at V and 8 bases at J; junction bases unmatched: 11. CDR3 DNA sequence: TGTGCCAGCAGCGGCCGTGCGGGGGGGCCGGGTACGCAGTATTTT. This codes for CASSGRAGGPGTQYF.

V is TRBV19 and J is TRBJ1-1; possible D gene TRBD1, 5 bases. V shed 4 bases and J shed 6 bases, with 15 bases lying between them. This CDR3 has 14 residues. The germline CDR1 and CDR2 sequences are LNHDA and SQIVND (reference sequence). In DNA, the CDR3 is TGTGCCAGTAGTAACTCCCAGGGTCTCGCTGAAGCTTTCTTT. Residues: CASSNSQGLAEAFF.

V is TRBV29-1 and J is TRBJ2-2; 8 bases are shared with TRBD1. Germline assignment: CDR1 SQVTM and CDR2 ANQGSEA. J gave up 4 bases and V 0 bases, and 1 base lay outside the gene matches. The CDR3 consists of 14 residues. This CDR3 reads CSVEETGVTGELFF. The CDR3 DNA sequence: TGCAGCGTTGAAGAGACAGGGGTCACCGGGGAGCTGTTTTTT.

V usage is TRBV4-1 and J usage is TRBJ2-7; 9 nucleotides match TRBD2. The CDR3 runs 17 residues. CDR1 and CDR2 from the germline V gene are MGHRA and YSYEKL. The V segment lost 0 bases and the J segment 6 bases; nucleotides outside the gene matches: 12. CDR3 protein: CASSQESVLAGLREQYF. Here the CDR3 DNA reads TGCGCCAGCAGCCAAGAATCGGTGCTAGCGGGACTCCGCGAGCAGTACTTC.

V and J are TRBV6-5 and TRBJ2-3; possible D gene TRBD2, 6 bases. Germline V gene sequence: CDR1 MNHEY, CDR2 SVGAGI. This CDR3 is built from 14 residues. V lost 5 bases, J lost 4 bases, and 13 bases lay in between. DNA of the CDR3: TGTGCCAGCAGTCCTAGCGATGGGGCAGATACGCAGTATTTT. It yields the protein CASSPSDGADTQYF.

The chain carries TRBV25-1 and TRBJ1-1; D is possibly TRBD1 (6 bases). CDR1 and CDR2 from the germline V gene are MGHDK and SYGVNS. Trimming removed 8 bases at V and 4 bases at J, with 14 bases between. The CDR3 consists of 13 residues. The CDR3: CASGETGFTEAFF. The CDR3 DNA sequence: TGTGCCAGCGGAGAAACAGGGTTCACTGAAGCTTTCTTT.

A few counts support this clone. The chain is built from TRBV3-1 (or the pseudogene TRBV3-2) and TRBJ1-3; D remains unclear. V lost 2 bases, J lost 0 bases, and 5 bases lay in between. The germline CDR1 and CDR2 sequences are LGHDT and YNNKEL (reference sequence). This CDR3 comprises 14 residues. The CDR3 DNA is TGTGCCAGCAGCCAATTGTACTCTGGAAACACCATATATTTT. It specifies CASSQLYSGNTIYF.

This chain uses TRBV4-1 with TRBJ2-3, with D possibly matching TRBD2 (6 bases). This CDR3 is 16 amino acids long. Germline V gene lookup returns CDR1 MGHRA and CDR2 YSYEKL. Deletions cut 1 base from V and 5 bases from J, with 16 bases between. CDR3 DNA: TGCGCCAGCAGCCAAGGGAGGGATCCCAGCTTAGATACGCAGTATTTT. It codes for CASSQGRDPSLDTQYF.

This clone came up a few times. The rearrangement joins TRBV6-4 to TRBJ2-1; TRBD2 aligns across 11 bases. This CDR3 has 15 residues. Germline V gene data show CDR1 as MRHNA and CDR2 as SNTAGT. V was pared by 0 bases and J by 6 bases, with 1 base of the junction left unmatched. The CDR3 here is CASSDSSGGANEQFF. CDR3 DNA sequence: TGTGCCAGCAGTGACTCTAGCGGGGGGGCCAATGAGCAGTTCTTC.

The CDR3 spells CASSRTSTDTQYF. CDR3 DNA: TGTGCCAGCAGCCGAACTAGCACAGATACGCAGTATTTT. The chain couples TRBV7-9 to TRBJ2-3; D gene uncertain. Per germline, CDR1 SEHNR and CDR2 FQNEAQ (reference sequence). V dropped 5 bases and J dropped 0 bases, with 6 bases sitting between them. The CDR3 sequence is 13 residues long.

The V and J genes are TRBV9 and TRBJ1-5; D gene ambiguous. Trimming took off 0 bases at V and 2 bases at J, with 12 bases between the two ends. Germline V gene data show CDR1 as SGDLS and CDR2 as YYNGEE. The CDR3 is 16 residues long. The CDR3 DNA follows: TGTGCCAGCAGCGTAGGTGGCGGGGATGGCAATCAGCCCCAGCATTTT. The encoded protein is CASSVGGGDGNQPQHF.

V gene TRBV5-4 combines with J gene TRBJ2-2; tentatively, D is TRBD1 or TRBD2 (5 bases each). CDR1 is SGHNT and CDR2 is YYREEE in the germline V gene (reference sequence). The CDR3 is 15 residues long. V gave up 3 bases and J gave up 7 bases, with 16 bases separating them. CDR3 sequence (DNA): TGTGCCAGCAGCTCTTGGGGCAGGGACGGCGGGGAGCTGTTTTTT. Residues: CASSSWGRDGGELFF.

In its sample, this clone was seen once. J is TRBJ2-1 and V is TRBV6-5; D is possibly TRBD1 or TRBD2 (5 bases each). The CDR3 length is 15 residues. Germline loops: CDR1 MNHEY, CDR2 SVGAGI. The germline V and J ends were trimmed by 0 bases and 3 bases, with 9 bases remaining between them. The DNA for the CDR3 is TGTGCCAGCAGTTACTCCGGGACGGTCTACAATGAGCAGTTCTTC. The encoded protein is CASSYSGTVYNEQFF.

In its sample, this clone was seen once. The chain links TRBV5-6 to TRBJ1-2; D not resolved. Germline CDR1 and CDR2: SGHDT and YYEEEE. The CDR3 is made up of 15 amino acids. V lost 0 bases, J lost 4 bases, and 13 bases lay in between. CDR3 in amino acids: CASSLAVADAYGYTF. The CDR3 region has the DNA TGTGCCAGCAGCTTGGCCGTAGCAGATGCCTATGGCTACACCTTC. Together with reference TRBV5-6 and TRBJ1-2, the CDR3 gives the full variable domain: DAGVTQSPTHLIKTRGQQVTLRCSPKSGHDTVSWYQQALGQGPQFIFQYYEEEERQRGNFPDRFSGHQFPNYSSELNVNALLLGDSALYLCASSLAVADAYGYTFGSGTRLTVV.

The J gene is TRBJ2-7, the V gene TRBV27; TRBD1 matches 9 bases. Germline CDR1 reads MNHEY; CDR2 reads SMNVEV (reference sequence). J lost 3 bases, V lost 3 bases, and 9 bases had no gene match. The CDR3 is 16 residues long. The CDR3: CASSLHRDRANYEQYF. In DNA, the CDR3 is TGTGCCAGCAGTTTGCACCGGGACAGGGCTAACTACGAGCAGTACTTC.

The DNA of the CDR3 is TGTGCCAGCAGCTCCGTAGCGGGAGCCTCCTACAATGAGCAGTTCTTC. Translated, it gives CASSSVAGASYNEQFF. The J gene is TRBJ2-1, the V gene TRBV7-9; 9 bases fit TRBD2. The CDR3 sequence is 16 residues long. The V gene's germline CDR1 is SEHNR and CDR2 FQNEAQ (reference sequence). V shed 4 bases, J shed 0 bases, and the junction held 4 bases outside the gene matches.